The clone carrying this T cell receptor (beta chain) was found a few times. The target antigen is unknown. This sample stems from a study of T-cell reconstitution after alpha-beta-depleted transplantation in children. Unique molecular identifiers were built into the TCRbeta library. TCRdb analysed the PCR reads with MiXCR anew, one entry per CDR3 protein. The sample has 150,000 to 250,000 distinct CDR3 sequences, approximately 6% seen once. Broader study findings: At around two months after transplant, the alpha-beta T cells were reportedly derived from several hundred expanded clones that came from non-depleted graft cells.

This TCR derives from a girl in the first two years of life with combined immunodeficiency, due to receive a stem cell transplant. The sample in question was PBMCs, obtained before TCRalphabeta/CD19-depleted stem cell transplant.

In nucleotides, the CDR3 is TGTGCCAGCAGCGAAGATCTGGGACAGATCCCGGAGGACGAGCAGTACTTC. As protein: CASSEDLGQIPEDEQYF. V gene TRBV11-2 combines with J gene TRBJ2-7, with 7 bases identical to TRBD1. The V gene end was trimmed by 5 bases and the J gene end by 5 bases; junction bases not matched to a gene: 18. CDR1 and CDR2 (germline): SGHAT, FQNNGV. The CDR3 sequence is 17 residues long.